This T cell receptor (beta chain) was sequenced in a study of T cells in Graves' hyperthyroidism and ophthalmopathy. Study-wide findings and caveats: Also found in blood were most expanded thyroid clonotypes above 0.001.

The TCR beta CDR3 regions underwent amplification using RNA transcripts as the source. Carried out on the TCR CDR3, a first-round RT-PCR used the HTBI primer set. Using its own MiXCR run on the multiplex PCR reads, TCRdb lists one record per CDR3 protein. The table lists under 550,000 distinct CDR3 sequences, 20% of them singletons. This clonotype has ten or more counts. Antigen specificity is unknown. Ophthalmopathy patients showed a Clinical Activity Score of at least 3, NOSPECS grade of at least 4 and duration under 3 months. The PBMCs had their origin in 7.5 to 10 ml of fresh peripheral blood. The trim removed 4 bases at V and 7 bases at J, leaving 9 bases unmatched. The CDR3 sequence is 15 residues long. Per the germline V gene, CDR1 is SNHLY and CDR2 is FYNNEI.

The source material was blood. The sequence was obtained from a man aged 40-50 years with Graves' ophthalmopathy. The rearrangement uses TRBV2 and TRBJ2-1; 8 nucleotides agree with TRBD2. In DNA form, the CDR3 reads TGTGCCAGCAGTGGGGGACTAGGCGGGTTAAATGAGCAGTTCTTC. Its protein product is CASSGGLGGLNEQFF.